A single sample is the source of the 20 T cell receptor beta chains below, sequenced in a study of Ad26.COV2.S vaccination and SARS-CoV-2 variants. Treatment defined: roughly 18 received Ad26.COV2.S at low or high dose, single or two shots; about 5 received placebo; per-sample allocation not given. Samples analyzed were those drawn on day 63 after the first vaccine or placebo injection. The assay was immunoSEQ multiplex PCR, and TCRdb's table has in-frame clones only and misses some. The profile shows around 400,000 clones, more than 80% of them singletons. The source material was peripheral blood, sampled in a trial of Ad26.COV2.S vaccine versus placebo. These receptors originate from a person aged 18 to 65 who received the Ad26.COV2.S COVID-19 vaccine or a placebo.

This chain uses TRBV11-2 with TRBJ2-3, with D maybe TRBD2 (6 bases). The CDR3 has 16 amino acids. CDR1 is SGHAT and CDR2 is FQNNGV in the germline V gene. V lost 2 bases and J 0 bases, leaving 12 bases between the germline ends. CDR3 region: CASSLYRGTSTDTQYF. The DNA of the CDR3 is TGTGCCAGCAGCTTATACCGCGGGACTAGCACAGATACGCAGTATTTT.

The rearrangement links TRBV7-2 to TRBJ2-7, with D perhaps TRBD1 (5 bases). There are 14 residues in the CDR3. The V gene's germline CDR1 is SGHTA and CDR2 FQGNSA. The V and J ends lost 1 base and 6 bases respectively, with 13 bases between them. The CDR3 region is CASSLGGAVAEQYF. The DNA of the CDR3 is TGTGCCAGCAGCTTAGGGGGCGCAGTCGCCGAGCAGTACTTC.

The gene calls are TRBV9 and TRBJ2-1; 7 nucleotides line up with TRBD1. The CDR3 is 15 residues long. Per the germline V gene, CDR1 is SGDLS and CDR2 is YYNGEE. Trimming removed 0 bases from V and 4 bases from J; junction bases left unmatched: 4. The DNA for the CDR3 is TGTGCCAGCAGCGTAGCGGGACAGCGATACAATGAGCAGTTCTTC. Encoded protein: CASSVAGQRYNEQFF.

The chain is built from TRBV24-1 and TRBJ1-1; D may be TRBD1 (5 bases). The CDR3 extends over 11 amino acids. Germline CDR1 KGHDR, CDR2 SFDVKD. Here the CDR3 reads CAPPGGTEAFF. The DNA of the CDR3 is TGTGCTCCCCCCGGGGGCACTGAAGCTTTCTTT.

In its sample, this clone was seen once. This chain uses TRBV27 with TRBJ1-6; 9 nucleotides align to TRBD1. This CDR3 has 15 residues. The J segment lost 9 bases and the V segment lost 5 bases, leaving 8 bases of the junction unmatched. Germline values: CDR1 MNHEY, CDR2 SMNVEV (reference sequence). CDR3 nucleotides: TGTGCCAGCAGTCCAAGGACAGGGGTAACTTCACCCCTCCACTTT. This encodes CASSPRTGVTSPLHF.

The CDR3 nucleotides are TGCGCCAGCAGCCAAGAAGTCAGGGCATACGAGCAGTACTTC. Translating gives CASSQEVRAYEQYF. This chain connects TRBV4-1 to TRBJ2-7; a weak D match, TRBD1 (5 bases). The CDR3 has 14 amino acids. Trimming stripped 0 bases from V and 4 bases from J, with 10 bases between. CDR1 and CDR2 (germline): MGHRA, YSYEKL.

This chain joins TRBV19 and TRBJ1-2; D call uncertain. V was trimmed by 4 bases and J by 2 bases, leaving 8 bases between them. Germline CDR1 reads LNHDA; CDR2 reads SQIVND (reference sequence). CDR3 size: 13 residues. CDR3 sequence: CASSKDWNYGYTF. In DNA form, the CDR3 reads TGTGCCAGTAGTAAGGACTGGAACTATGGCTACACCTTC.

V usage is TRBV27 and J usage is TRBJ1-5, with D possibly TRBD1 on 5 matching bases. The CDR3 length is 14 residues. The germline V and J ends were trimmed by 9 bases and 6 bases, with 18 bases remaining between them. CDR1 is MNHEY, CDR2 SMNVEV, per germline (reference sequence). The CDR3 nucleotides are TGTGCCAGTCGGTCCTGGGGGTCTTCTCAGCCCCAGCATTTT. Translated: CASRSWGSSQPQHF.

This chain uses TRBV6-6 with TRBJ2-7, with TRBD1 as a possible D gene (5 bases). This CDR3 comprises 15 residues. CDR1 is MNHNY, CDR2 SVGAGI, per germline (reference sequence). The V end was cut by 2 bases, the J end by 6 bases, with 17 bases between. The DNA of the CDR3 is TGTGCCAGCAGTTACAGGGGCACTCGCTCGTCCGAGCAGTACTTC. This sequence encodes CASSYRGTRSSEQYF.

The CDR3: CASSLQAGNTEAFF. For the CDR3, the DNA is TGTGCCAGCAGCTTACAGGCGGGGAACACTGAAGCTTTCTTT. The chain couples TRBV7-9 to TRBJ1-1; D uncertain. The V gene's germline CDR1 is SEHNR and CDR2 FQNEAQ (reference sequence). With 2 bases removed from V and 1 base from J, the gap between germline ends came to 8 bases. This CDR3 comprises 14 residues. The full variable domain, rest sourced from reference TRBV7-9 and TRBJ1-1, is DTGVSQNPRHKITKRGQNVTFRCDPISEHNRLYWYRQTLGQGPEFLTYFQNEAQLEKSRLLSDRFSAERPKGSFSTLEIQRTEQGDSAMYLCASSLQAGNTEAFFGQGTRLTVV.

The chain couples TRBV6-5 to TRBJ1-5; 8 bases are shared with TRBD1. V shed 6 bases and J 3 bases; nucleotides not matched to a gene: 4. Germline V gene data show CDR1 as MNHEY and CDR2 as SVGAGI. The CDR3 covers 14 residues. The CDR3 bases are TGTGCCAGCAGGGACAGGGAAGCCAATCAGCCCCAGCATTTT. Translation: CASRDREANQPQHF.

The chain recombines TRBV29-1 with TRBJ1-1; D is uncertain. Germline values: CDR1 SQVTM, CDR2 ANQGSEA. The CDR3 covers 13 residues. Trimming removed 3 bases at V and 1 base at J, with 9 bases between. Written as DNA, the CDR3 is TGCAGCGTTGATGCGGGGAGGAACACTGAAGCTTTCTTT. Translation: CSVDAGRNTEAFF.

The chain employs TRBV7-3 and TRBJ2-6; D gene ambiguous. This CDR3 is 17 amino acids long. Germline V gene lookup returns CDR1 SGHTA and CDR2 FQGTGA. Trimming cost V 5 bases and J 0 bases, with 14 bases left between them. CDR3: CASSQLSAYSGANVLTF. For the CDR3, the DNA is TGTGCCAGCAGCCAATTATCGGCCTACTCTGGGGCCAACGTCCTGACTTTC.

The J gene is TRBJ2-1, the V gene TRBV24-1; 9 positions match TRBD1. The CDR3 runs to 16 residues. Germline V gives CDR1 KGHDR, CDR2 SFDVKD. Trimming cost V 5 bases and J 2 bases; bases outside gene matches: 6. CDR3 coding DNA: TGTGCCACCAGTGTAAACGACAGGGGGACCTACAATGAGCAGTTCTTC. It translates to CATSVNDRGTYNEQFF.

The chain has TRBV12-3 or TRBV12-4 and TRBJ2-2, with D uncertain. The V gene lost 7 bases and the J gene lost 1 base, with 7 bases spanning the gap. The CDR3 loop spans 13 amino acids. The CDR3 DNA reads TGTGCCAGCATCCCCCAGAACACCGGGGAGCTGTTTTTT. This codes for CASIPQNTGELFF.

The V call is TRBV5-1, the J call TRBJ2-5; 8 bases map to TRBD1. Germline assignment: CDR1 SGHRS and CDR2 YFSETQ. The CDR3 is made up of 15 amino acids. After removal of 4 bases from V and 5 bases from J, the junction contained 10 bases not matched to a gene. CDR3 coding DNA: TGCGCCAGCAGCAAACAGGACAGGGCGAGGGAGACCCAGTACTTC. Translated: CASSKQDRARETQYF.

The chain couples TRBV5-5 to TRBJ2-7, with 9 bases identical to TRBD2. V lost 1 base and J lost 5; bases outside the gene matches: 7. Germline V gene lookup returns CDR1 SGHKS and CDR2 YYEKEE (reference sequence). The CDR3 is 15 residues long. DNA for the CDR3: TGTGCCAGCAGCTTGTTGGGAGCGGGAGGTGACGAGCAGTACTTC. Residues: CASSLLGAGGDEQYF.

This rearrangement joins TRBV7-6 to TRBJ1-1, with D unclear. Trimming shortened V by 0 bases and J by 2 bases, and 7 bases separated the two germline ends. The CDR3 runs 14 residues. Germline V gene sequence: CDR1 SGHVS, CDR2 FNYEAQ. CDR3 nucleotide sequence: TGTGCCAGCAGCTTAGCATCCACAAACACTGAAGCTTTCTTT. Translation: CASSLASTNTEAFF.

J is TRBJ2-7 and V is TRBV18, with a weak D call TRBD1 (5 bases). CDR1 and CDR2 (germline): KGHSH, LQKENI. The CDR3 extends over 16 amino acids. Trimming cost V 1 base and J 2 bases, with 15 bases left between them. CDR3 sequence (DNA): TGTGCCAGCTCACCACAAGACAGCCCAGAAACCTACGAGCAGTACTTC. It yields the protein CASSPQDSPETYEQYF.

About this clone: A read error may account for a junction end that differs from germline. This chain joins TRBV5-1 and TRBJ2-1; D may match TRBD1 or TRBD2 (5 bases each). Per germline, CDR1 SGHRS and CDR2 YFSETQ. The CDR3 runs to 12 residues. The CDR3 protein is CASRLGDSEQFF. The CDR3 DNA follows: TGCGCCAGCAGATTGGGGGATAGTGAGCAGTTCTTC.